This is a list of T cell receptor beta chains from one sample in a study of vaccination effects on CD4 cells after COVID-19. Their antigens remain unidentified. The repertoire was sequenced with immunoSEQ multiplex PCR; TCRdb's copy has only in-frame clones and lacks some. The sample gives under 55,000 clones, nearly 80% of which show up once; approximately 6% is in the top ten. The specimen was CD4+ T cells from PBMCs cultured with HCoV-OC43 spike peptides, collected before COVID-19 vaccination. Receptors were obtained from a human donor who received a COVID-19 vaccine. The CDR3 runs from the conserved cysteine through the conserved F or W. A D gene is named only where the DNA matches it firmly. Clone size is given for some rows only: seen once, a few or many times, or a class if the clone is expanded.

J | V | length | D | size | DNA | CDR3
TRBJ1-1 | TRBV3-1/TRBV3-2 | 15 | - | - | TGTGCCAGCAGCCAACCGGGGGCCAAGTGGACTGAAGCTTTCTTT | CASSQPGAKWTEAFF
TRBJ1-4 | TRBV5-1 | 15 | TRBD1 | - | TGCGCCAGCAGCTCCCGACAGGGTAGTTATGAAAAACTGTTTTTT | CASSSRQGSYEKLFF
TRBJ2-3 | TRBV11-2 | 14 | - | - | TGTGCCAGCAGCGCACGGGACCGCACAGATACGCAGTATTTT | CASSARDRTDTQYF
TRBJ1-5 | TRBV5-1 | 14 | - | - | TGCGCCAGCAGCTTGGCCGTCGGGGATCAGCCCCAGCATTTT | CASSLAVGDQPQHF
TRBJ2-6 | TRBV3-1/TRBV3-2 | 19 | TRBD1 | once | TGTGCCAGCAGAAAAACCCGCGGGACAGGGCGGTCCGGGGCCAACGTCCTGACTTTC | CASRKTRGTGRSGANVLTF
TRBJ2-5 | TRBV7-2 | 14 | TRBD1 | - | TGTGCCAGCAGCTCCCGACAGGGCTGGGAGACCCAGTACTTC | CASSSRQGWETQYF
TRBJ1-1 | TRBV5-6 | 16 | - | - | TGTGCCAGCAGCTATGGGATCCGGCCCTCTGGGACTGAAGCTTTCTTT | CASSYGIRPSGTEAFF
TRBJ2-5 | TRBV5-1 | 16 | - | - | TGCGCCAGCAGCTTAACTCTGCAGGGGAGGGATCTGGCCCAGTACTTC | CASSLTLQGRDLAQYF
TRBJ2-5 | TRBV5-5 | 13 | - | - | TGTGCCAGCAGGGGAACAGTACAAGAGACCCAGTACTTC | CASRGTVQETQYF
TRBJ1-1 | TRBV29-1 | 16 | - | - | TGCAGCGGTGTACTCGGCAGGTCAGCGTATTATACTGAAGCTTTCTTT | CSGVLGRSAYYTEAFF
TRBJ2-1 | TRBV5-1 | 16 | TRBD1 | - | TGCGCCAGCAGCGAGGGACAGGGGGCCGGCTACAATGAGCAGTTCTTC | CASSEGQGAGYNEQFF
TRBJ2-3 | TRBV18 | 18 | TRBD2 | - | TGTGCCAGCTCACCCCAAGCGGGACTAGCGGGGGGCACAGATACGCAGTATTTT | CASSPQAGLAGGTDTQYF
TRBJ1-2 | TRBV15 | 15 | - | few | TGTGCCACCAGCAGAGATGTCGACGGGTACTATGGCTACACCTTC | CATSRDVDGYYGYTF
TRBJ2-3 | TRBV24-1 | 20 | TRBD2 | - | TGTGCCACCAGTGATTTAACAAGCGGGGGGTACCGGAGTGGCACAGATACGCAGTATTTT | CATSDLTSGGYRSGTDTQYF
TRBJ2-3 | TRBV7-2 | 18 | TRBD2 | - | TGTGCCAGCATTTCCGGCGGGCTAGCGGGGGGGGGTGCAGATACGCAGTATTTT | CASISGGLAGGGADTQYF
TRBJ1-3 | TRBV6-1 | 15 | - | - | TGTGCCAGCAGTGATCTTGTGAACTCTGGAAACACCATATATTTT | CASSDLVNSGNTIYF
TRBJ1-4 | TRBV19 | 13 | - | - | TGTGCCAGCAGGACGTCAACTAATGAAAAACTGTTTTTT | CASRTSTNEKLFF
TRBJ2-5 | TRBV25-1 | 14 | - | - | TGTGCCAGCAGCGACAGGGGAGGGTTAGAGACCCAGTACTTC | CASSDRGGLETQYF
TRBJ1-5 | TRBV18 | 15 | - | - | TGTGCCAGCTCCCCGGCGGGAGGCCCCAATCAGCCCCAGCATTTT | CASSPAGGPNQPQHF